Given below is one TCR beta chain in context. This entry belongs to a study of T cell changes during pregnancy in multiple sclerosis. CDR3 length: 14 amino acids. Germline V gives CDR1 WSHSY, CDR2 SAAADI. Trimming took 3 bases from V and 2 from J; bases not matched to a gene: 3. Profiling relied on immunoSEQ multiplex PCR, and the TCRdb table lists in-frame clones only, not all of them. The data show around 100,000 clones, 90% to 95% seen once. The V gene is TRBV10-2, the J gene TRBJ2-7; the match to TRBD2 covers 8 bases. This sample comprised peripheral blood, obtained in the third trimester of pregnancy. The source is a female donor with multiple sclerosis, enrolled in a pregnancy study. CDR3 sequence reads: CASSEISGTYEQYF. As DNA, the CDR3 is TGCGCCAGCAGTGAAATTAGCGGGACCTACGAGCAGTACTTC.